This entry describes one T cell receptor (beta chain). The antigen is not known. The sample comes from a study of response to subunit inactivated influenza vaccine. The CDR3 totals 17 residues. The V end was cut by 2 bases, the J end by 0 bases, with 15 bases between. Germline lookup yields CDR1 MNHEY and CDR2 SVGEGT. Regarding the study as a whole: Authors suggested that a seasonal influenza vaccination recruits few new T cells each time.

One entry per CDR3 protein results from TCRdb running MiXCR on the RT-PCR reads. Among hundreds of thousands of distinct CDR3 sequences listed, about 15% were seen once. The material was PBMCs from blood, obtained about 12 days after vaccination. V and J are TRBV6-2 or TRBV6-3 and TRBJ2-3, with a possible D match to TRBD2 (5 bases). This receptor was obtained from a man aged 45-60 years who received an inactivated influenza vaccine. CDR3 loop: CASSYPPLGRSTDTQYF. DNA of the CDR3: TGTGCCAGCAGTTACCCTCCCCTGGGGAGAAGCACAGATACGCAGTATTTT.